The sequence of this T cell receptor (beta chain) was determined in a study of T cells in Graves' hyperthyroidism and ophthalmopathy (dated by TCRdb to the late 2010s). The study in broad terms: Peripheral blood was sampled at the time of initial diagnosis, prior to any treatment. To identify distinguishing TCR V-J signatures, a discovery cohort of about 100 patients was used, comprising 43 with Graves' ophthalmopathy and some 60 with stable Graves' hyperthyroidism. Prospective prediction of ophthalmopathy was tested in an independent validation cohort of 18 to 20 hyperthyroidism patients and approximately 17 patients who later progressed to ophthalmopathy. For training and testing, the 100 patients in the discovery cohort were randomly divided in a 7:3 ratio. In addition, the study compared T-cell repertoires in thyroid tissue and in blood from five to seven Graves' hyperthyroidism patients. After blood sampling, hyperthyroidism patients were treated with methimazole at a starting dose of 30 mg daily, and ophthalmopathy patients were treated with high-dose intravenous methylprednisolone. The paper describes TCR Vbeta CDR3 sequencing of some 130 peripheral blood samples, made up of 43 ophthalmopathy patients, around 78 hyperthyroidism patients and some 17 progressor patients.

The full study reports these points: In validation, the model predicted progression to ophthalmopathy a median of about 6 months before onset, with roughly 71% sensitivity and just under 75% specificity. Most expanded thyroid clonotypes (frequency above 0.001) were also detected in blood, a finding suggesting that blood repertoires may reflect thyroid immune responses. In cross-validation, a model built on a 13 V-J signature told ophthalmopathy apart from stable hyperthyroidism with less than 90% sensitivity and about 81% specificity, and in testing the same model reached 80%/75%. Sample size was not statistically predetermined, and blinding of investigators to group allocation was not performed.

The TCR beta CDR3 regions were amplified from the RNA transcripts. A first-round RT-PCR of the TCR CDR3 used the HTBI primer set with the Qiagen OneStep RT-PCR kit. Libraries were constructed in a second round of multiplex PCR, after which size selection and purification were performed. Sequencing of the libraries was done on an Illumina HiSeq2000 using paired-end 100 bp reads. Concerning the study's data processing: SOAPnuke was used to process the raw data, removing reads that contained adapters or uncalled bases, had a mean Phred below 15, or lacked an exact match to the constant primer or identifier. COPE v1.2.5 was used to merge high-quality paired reads, and clonotypes were defined as unique nucleotide sequences. MiTCR v1.1 was used to align the clonotypes against IMGT TRBV, TRBD and TRBJ reference segments. Only V-J combinations with frequency above 0.0001, covering 99% to 99.2% of repertoires, were analysed. The TCS score was defined as F50 (clonal expansion) divided by E x V (chaos), with BLOSUM62-based TCRdist calculated between CDR3 peptides within each V-J. Welch's t-statistics and random forest reduced 500 to 650 V-J features to about 12, which were used in a naive Bayes classifier (R e1071). TCRdb trimmed the raw reads at Q25, called clones with MiXCR and kept productive beta chains. For every CDR3 protein sequence, its rows merge into one entry that carries the most common genes and DNA. The V and J calls were determined by TCRdb, not by the authors. This sample gives about 350,000 distinct CDR3 sequences in total; approximately 16% of them show up just once. The ten largest clones add up to approximately 20% of the sample.

Many counts were recorded for this clonotype. Its target antigen remains unknown. Base qualities are not recorded, but no much larger clone differs from it by a single base. Counted from cysteine to phenylalanine, this CDR3 has 14 amino acids. CDR3 DNA only is kept here, 42 bases in frame from base 1. V loses 2 bases of germline sequence and J loses 7 bases, and the interval between the two ends is 15 bases. Taken from the germline V gene (reference sequence), the CDR1 and CDR2 loops are MNHEY and SMNVEV. Ophthalmopathy patients had moderately to severely active disease, Clinical Activity Score of at least 3, NOSPECS grade of at least 4, and duration under 3 months. Patients with uncontrolled infections, other autoimmune diseases, pregnancy or lactation were excluded. Diagnoses were based on clinical symptoms, serum thyroxine and TRAb, thyroid ultrasound and orbital computed tomography. PBMCs were isolated from about 10 ml of fresh peripheral blood by Ficoll-Paque density gradient centrifugation. Total RNA was extracted with Trizol reagent, and quality was checked on an Agilent 2100 Bioanalyzer.

Recombination linked TRBV27 to TRBJ2-7; TRBD1 is possibly the D segment (5 matching bases). Sequencing was performed on blood. The receptor was isolated from a woman aged 55-75 years with Graves' ophthalmopathy. The CDR3 protein is CASSLTPTVREQYF. Here is the DNA: TGTGCCAGCAGTTTAACCCCGACAGTACGAGAGCAGTACTTC.